This T cell receptor (beta chain) was identified during a study of T cells after yellow fever vaccination. Study-wide points: Overall, a small share of clonotypes was seen in both CD4 and CD8 compartments.

TCRdb re-called the 5' RACE reads with MiXCR, one entry per CDR3 protein. The sample contains around 250,000 distinct CDR3 sequences, 6.9% of which appear only once. As concerns this clonotype: What it binds is not known. A read error is possible here, since a much larger clone lies one base away.

V trimming: 2 bases; J trimming: 5 bases; junction bases outside the gene matches: 17. In germline, CDR1 is SGHRS, CDR2 YFSETQ. The CDR3 has 19 residues. This sample comprised CD4+ T cells sorted from PBMCs, obtained 15 days after the yellow fever booster vaccination. This receptor was taken from a man under 40 who received the YFV17D yellow fever vaccine. The chain recombines TRBV5-1 with TRBJ2-2; 8 nucleotides agree with TRBD2. The CDR3 nucleotides are TGCGCCAGCAGCTTCGTGAATGCAGCGGGAGTGTCGAGTACCGGGGAGCTGTTTTTT. Protein sequence: CASSFVNAAGVSSTGELFF.